The next 16 T cell receptor beta chains were all read from a single sample in a study of tumor-infiltrating lymphocytes in oesophageal squamous cell carcinoma. Each CDR3 protein is one row after TCRdb ran MiXCR on the PCR reads. The table includes 21,000 or so distinct CDR3 sequences, around two fifths detected once. Material: esophageal tumor tissue. The receptors originated from a male donor with esophageal squamous cell carcinoma.

V gene TRBV2 combines with J gene TRBJ1-2; D possibly corresponds to TRBD1 (5 bases). The germline V and J ends were trimmed by 6 bases and 5 bases, with 7 bases remaining between them. The CDR3 spans 11 residues. Germline-derived CDR1 and CDR2 are SNHLY and FYNNEI. The chain's CDR3 is CASSRAYGYTF. The CDR3 coding sequence is TGTGCCAGCAGCAGGGCGTATGGCTACACCTTC.

This clonotype was observed many times. The rearrangement links TRBV27 to TRBJ1-4; D uncertain. CDR1 MNHEY and CDR2 SMNVEV come from the germline V gene (reference sequence). The CDR3 totals 13 residues. With 8 bases removed from V and 1 base from J, the gap between germline ends came to 8 bases. The CDR3 reads CASQGETNEKLFF. CDR3 coding DNA: TGTGCCAGCCAAGGAGAAACTAATGAAAAACTGTTTTTT.

There are many counts of this clonotype. The chain links TRBV6-1 to TRBJ2-7; no clear D gene. The CDR3 extends over 9 amino acids. Trimming left V 6 bases short and J 12 bases short, with 9 bases between. CDR1 is MNHNS and CDR2 is SASEGT in the germline V gene. CDR3 coding DNA: TGTGCCAGCAGCTCTACTTCGTACTTC. This sequence encodes CASSSTSYF.

This chain links TRBV7-3 with TRBJ2-5; D not certain. Germline V CDR1 and CDR2: SGHTA, FQGTGA. CDR3 length: 15 amino acids. V was shortened by 0 bases and J by 11 bases, with 19 bases between the two germline ends. In DNA, the CDR3 is TGTGCCAGCAGCTTAACGTCTCAAGGCTACAATGAGCAGTACTTC. This codes for CASSLTSQGYNEQYF.

In its sample, this clonotype was seen many times. The J gene is TRBJ2-1, the V gene TRBV7-3; D possibly corresponds to TRBD2 (5 bases). The CDR3 loop spans 18 amino acids. The germline V gene has CDR1 SGHTA and CDR2 FQGTGA. V was cut by 1 base and J by 2 bases, with 18 bases left in between. The CDR3 loop is CASSLSPSFSGAYNEQFF. CDR3 bases: TGTGCCAGCAGCTTAAGCCCCTCATTCTCCGGGGCCTACAATGAGCAGTTCTTC.

This clonotype occurred once. The J gene is TRBJ2-4, the V gene TRBV7-6; TRBD1 is a possible D gene (6 bases). The better agreement between TRBJ2-5 and the DNA end casts doubt on the J call. CDR1 is SGHVS and CDR2 is FNYEAQ in the germline V gene. The CDR3 sequence is 14 residues long. CDR3 amino acids: CASSRIQGIETQYF. The DNA for the CDR3 is TGTGCCAGCAGCCGGATACAGGGTATAGAGACCCAGTACTTC.

The chain is built from TRBV6-1 and TRBJ2-7; D gene unclear. This CDR3 region has 12 residues. V gave up 6 bases and J gave up 3 bases, with 9 bases separating them. Germline assignment: CDR1 MNHNS and CDR2 SASEGT. For the CDR3, the DNA is TGTGCCAGCAGGACCACGGGCTACGAGCAGTACTTC. As protein: CASRTTGYEQYF.

The genes are TRBV6-9 and TRBJ2-1; D remains ambiguous. Between the trimmed V and J ends, which lost 2 bases and 7 bases, there was a span of 12 bases. The CDR3 is 14 residues long. The germline CDR1 and CDR2 sequences are MNHGY and SVAAGI. CDR3: CASSYPDQRNEQFF. CDR3 nucleotide sequence: TGTGCCAGCAGTTATCCGGACCAAAGGAATGAGCAGTTCTTC.

V and J are TRBV7-2 and TRBJ2-5, with D unclear. The assigned J gene may be wrong: the sequence end matches TRBJ2-1 better. This CDR3 has 15 residues. Germline CDR1 and CDR2: SGHTA and FQGNSA. The CDR3, as DNA: TGTGCCAGCAGCTTAGATCTTGGCTATTACAATGAGCAGTTCTTC. Protein product: CASSLDLGYYNEQFF.

V and J are TRBV19 and TRBJ2-1; D is unclear. V gave up 4 bases and J gave up 5 bases, with 24 bases separating them. The CDR3 totals 18 residues. Germline CDR1 LNHDA, CDR2 SQIVND (reference sequence). The chain's CDR3 is CASSRAWIYPNFDNEQFF. The CDR3 nucleotides read TGTGCCAGTAGTAGGGCCTGGATCTACCCTAACTTTGACAATGAGCAGTTCTTC.

At least ten counts were recorded for this clonotype. The chain uses TRBV10-2 and TRBJ1-4, with 7 bases matching TRBD1. The V gene's germline CDR1 is WSHSY and CDR2 SAAADI. The CDR3 covers 14 residues. V was clipped by 6 bases and J by 0 bases; unmatched bases: 1. The CDR3 reads CASSGQATNEKLFF. CDR3 sequence (DNA): TGCGCCAGCAGCGGACAGGCAACTAATGAAAAACTGTTTTTT.

This chain connects TRBV7-2 to TRBJ2-5, with 9 bases lining up with TRBD1. The CDR3 contains 12 residues. Germline values: CDR1 SGHTA, CDR2 FQGNSA. V was clipped by 5 bases and J by 11 bases; unmatched bases: 6. The CDR3 region has the DNA TGTGCCAGCAGCCCACAGGGGGCTTGGCAGTACTTC. It encodes CASSPQGAWQYF.

In its sample, this clonotype was seen a few times. A clone one base away is much larger, so this may be a read error. The gene calls are TRBV10-1 and TRBJ2-7, with D perhaps TRBD1 or TRBD2 (6 bases each). Germline-derived CDR1 and CDR2 are WNHNN and SYGVQD (reference sequence). V was pared by 5 bases and J by 7 bases, with 15 bases between. CDR3 length: 13 residues. The CDR3: CASSPQRGVEQYF. Written as DNA, the CDR3 is TGCGCCAGCAGTCCTCAGAGGGGGGTAGAGCAGTACTTC.

The table lists this clonotype with a few counts. J is TRBJ1-2 and V is TRBV5-1, with a possible D match to TRBD1 (5 bases). With 3 bases removed from V and 4 bases from J, the gap between germline ends came to 25 bases. The CDR3 has 18 amino acids. Germline V CDR1 and CDR2: SGHRS, YFSETQ. CDR3 DNA sequence: TGCGCCAGCAGCTCACAACCTTTGGGGGGGGTGGCGGCCTATGGCTACACCTTC. This encodes CASSSQPLGGVAAYGYTF.

As regards this clonotype: A much larger clone sits a single nucleotide away, making a read error possible. CDR3 residues: CASSFNETQYF. The CDR3 DNA sequence: TGTGCCAGCAGCTTCAATGAGACCCAGTACTTC. The V call is TRBV5-6, the J call TRBJ2-5; D call uncertain. V gave up 2 bases and J gave up 5 bases, with 4 bases separating them. Germline CDR1 SGHDT, CDR2 YYEEEE. The CDR3 covers 11 residues.

This clonotype is labeled medium-sized. V gene TRBV14 combines with J gene TRBJ2-1; 8 bases are a match to TRBD2. This CDR3 comprises 17 residues. The junction had 7 bases not matched to a gene; V was cut back by 0 bases and J by 3 bases. Germline CDR1 reads SGHDN; CDR2 reads FVKESK. The CDR3 sequence is CASSQEYRLAYYNEQFF. The CDR3 DNA follows: TGTGCCAGCAGCCAAGAGTATCGACTAGCGTACTACAATGAGCAGTTCTTC.